The rows below give T cell receptor beta chains drawn from one sample of a study of cytomegalovirus exposure and HLA in healthy donors. Assay: immunoSEQ multiplex PCR; the TCRdb copy retains only in-frame clones and omits some. The sample shows under 150,000 clones, roughly 92% of them seen only once. Sequencing was performed on PBMCs. Receptor source: a young man in good health and CMV-seronegative. Both conserved end residues are part of each CDR3. Fields, in order: D gene, V gene, J gene, clone size, CDR3 protein, CDR3 DNA. The D gene is left open where the match is weak. Some rows have no size entry. The others give once, few or many, or a class for an expanded clone.

>TRBD2|TRBV4-2|TRBJ2-3|NA
CASSQAAAGGSTDTQYF
TGTGCCAGCAGCCAAGCTGCAGCGGGGGGTAGCACAGATACGCAGTATTTT
>NA|TRBV15|TRBJ1-6|few
CATSEQGNSPLHF
TGTGCCACCAGCGAGCAGGGGAATTCACCCCTCCACTTT
>TRBD1|TRBV7-3|TRBJ1-1|NA
CASSPTGRTEAFF
TGTGCCAGCAGCCCGACAGGGCGTACTGAAGCTTTCTTT
>NA|TRBV27|TRBJ1-4|NA
CASSSDRAWEKLFF
TGTGCCAGCAGTTCGGACAGAGCGTGGGAAAAACTGTTTTTT
>TRBD2|TRBV10-3|TRBJ2-2|NA
CAIRSSGSVGTGELFF
TGTGCCATCAGAAGTAGCGGGAGCGTTGGCACCGGGGAGCTGTTTTTT
>TRBD2|TRBV15|TRBJ2-1|NA
CATSRESTSGTYNEQFF
TGTGCCACCAGCAGGGAATCGACTAGCGGGACCTACAATGAGCAGTTCTTC
>TRBD1|TRBV6-1|TRBJ1-2|NA
CASSEAGGPYRGTTGGYTF
TGTGCCAGCAGTGAAGCGGGAGGCCCCTACAGGGGAACCACAGGGGGCTACACCTTC
>NA|TRBV28|TRBJ1-2|NA
CASSLNGGGGYTF
TGTGCCAGCAGTTTAAACGGGGGGGGTGGCTACACCTTC
>NA|TRBV9|TRBJ2-1|NA
CASSVRPRTVYNEQFF
TGTGCCAGCAGCGTAAGACCCAGGACAGTCTACAATGAGCAGTTCTTC
>TRBD2|TRBV30|TRBJ2-7|NA
CAWSIAGGPSEEQYF
TGTGCCTGGAGTATAGCGGGGGGCCCCTCTGAAGAGCAGTACTTC
>NA|TRBV2|TRBJ2-3|few
CASSESRQGADTQYF
TGTGCCAGCAGTGAATCACGGCAGGGTGCAGATACGCAGTATTTT
>NA|TRBV25-1|TRBJ1-4|NA
CASSLTSGSRLFF
TGTGCCAGCAGCCTGACATCTGGATCTCGACTGTTTTTT
>TRBD1|TRBV18|TRBJ2-7|NA
CASSRDRAEQYF
TGTGCCAGCTCCCGGGACAGGGCCGAGCAGTACTTC
>NA|TRBV12-5|TRBJ2-5|NA
CASGLGQEEETQYF
TGTGCTAGTGGTTTGGGACAGGAAGAAGAGACCCAGTACTTC
>TRBD2|TRBV6-4|TRBJ2-3|many
CASSDSTSGGTDTQYF
TGTGCCAGCAGTGACTCGACTAGCGGGGGGACAGATACGCAGTATTTT
>NA|TRBV30|TRBJ1-5|NA
CAWSAARGSYSNQPQHF
TGTGCCTGGAGCGCAGCCAGGGGTTCGTATAGCAATCAGCCCCAGCATTTT
>NA|TRBV6-5|TRBJ1-2|once
CASRSLVGYTF
TGTGCCAGCCGATCACTGGTGGGCTACACCTTC
>TRBD1|TRBV6-5|TRBJ1-6|NA
CASTLDRANSPLHF
TGTGCCAGCACTCTAGACAGGGCAAATTCACCCCTCCACTTT
>TRBD1|TRBV6-6|TRBJ1-1|once
CASSYGTGAGSGEAFF
TGTGCCAGCAGTTATGGGACAGGGGCGGGGTCGGGTGAAGCTTTCTTT
>TRBD1|TRBV5-6|TRBJ1-5|NA
CASSVNRGISNQPQHF
TGTGCCAGCAGCGTAAACAGGGGGATATCTAATCAGCCCCAGCATTTT
>NA|TRBV18|TRBJ2-3|NA
CASSLFEVTDTQYF
TGTGCCAGCTCACTCTTCGAGGTCACAGATACGCAGTATTTT
>NA|TRBV7-2|TRBJ2-3|NA
CASSPRLVGTDTQYF
TGTGCCAGCAGCCCCCGACTAGTTGGCACAGATACGCAGTATTTT
>NA|TRBV29-1|TRBJ1-6|NA
CSVEEQKNSPLHF
TGCAGCGTTGAAGAACAGAAAAATTCACCCCTCCACTTT
>TRBD1|TRBV5-6|TRBJ1-2|NA
CASSLETGDDYGYTF
TGTGCCAGCAGCTTGGAGACAGGGGATGACTATGGCTACACCTTC
>TRBD1|TRBV7-2|TRBJ1-5|few
CASSLSVTGVQPQHF
TGTGCCAGCAGCTTATCCGTGACAGGGGTTCAGCCCCAGCATTTT
>TRBD2|TRBV2|TRBJ2-1|NA
CASSDPTSGGYNEQFF
TGTGCCAGCAGTGATCCGACCTCGGGGGGGTACAATGAGCAGTTCTTC
>TRBD1|TRBV30|TRBJ1-5|NA
CAWSVKLGQGDFNQPQHF
TGTGCCTGGAGTGTTAAACTGGGTCAGGGGGATTTCAATCAGCCCCAGCATTTT
>NA|TRBV18|TRBJ2-7|NA
CASSRSDRHEQYF
TGTGCCAGCTCACGATCAGACAGACACGAGCAGTACTTC
>TRBD1|TRBV7-2|TRBJ2-1|NA
CASSPGQGWNEQFF
TGTGCCAGCAGCCCCGGACAGGGCTGGAATGAGCAGTTCTTC
>TRBD2|TRBV6-5|TRBJ2-7|NA
CASSYSRAGGYEQYF
TGTGCCAGCAGTTACTCGAGGGCGGGGGGGTACGAGCAGTACTTC
>NA|TRBV5-4|TRBJ2-3|once
CASSLSTRADTQYF
TGTGCCAGCAGCTTGTCGACTAGGGCAGATACGCAGTATTTT
>NA|TRBV29-1|TRBJ2-1|NA
CSVEQISYNEQFF
TGCAGCGTTGAACAGATCTCCTACAATGAGCAGTTCTTC
>TRBD2|TRBV2|TRBJ2-3|NA
CASNPGGRTDTQYF
TGTGCCAGCAACCCGGGGGGGCGAACAGATACGCAGTATTTT
>TRBD1|TRBV30|TRBJ1-4|NA
CAWRGQGSNEKLFF
TGTGCCTGGAGGGGACAGGGATCTAATGAAAAACTGTTTTTT
>TRBD1|TRBV14|TRBJ1-6|NA
CASSLIQGADSPLHF
TGTGCCAGCAGCCTGATTCAGGGGGCGGATTCACCCCTCCACTTT
>TRBD1|TRBV19|TRBJ1-2|NA
CASSIFGQGRDGYTF
TGTGCCAGTAGTATCTTCGGACAGGGACGAGATGGCTACACCTTC
>TRBD2|TRBV9|TRBJ2-5|NA
CASSIAGTSGGAGYQETQYF
TGTGCCAGCAGCATCGCCGGGACTAGCGGGGGGGCCGGGTACCAAGAGACCCAGTACTTC
>TRBD1|TRBV5-1|TRBJ2-5|NA
CASSFGTGVYF
TGCGCCAGCAGCTTCGGAACAGGGGTCTACTTC
>TRBD1|TRBV19|TRBJ2-5|NA
CASGTGAPSETQYF
TGTGCCAGTGGTACAGGGGCCCCATCCGAGACCCAGTACTTC
>NA|TRBV27|TRBJ1-5|NA
CASSLWGLGQPQHF
TGTGCCAGCAGTTTATGGGGGCTAGGACAGCCCCAGCATTTT
>TRBD1|TRBV5-4|TRBJ1-6|NA
CASSLPDRGHSPLHF
TGTGCCAGCAGCTTACCGGACAGGGGCCATTCACCCCTCCACTTT
>NA|TRBV30|TRBJ2-7|NA
CAWSILAPEQYF
TGTGCCTGGAGTATACTAGCTCCCGAGCAGTACTTC
>TRBD1|TRBV7-2|TRBJ1-4|NA
CASSLGQGDEKLFF
TGTGCCAGCAGCTTAGGGCAGGGGGATGAAAAACTGTTTTTT
>NA|TRBV19|TRBJ2-3|NA
CASSILQGVTDTQYF
TGTGCCAGTAGTATTTTACAGGGAGTCACAGATACGCAGTATTTT
>NA|TRBV9|TRBJ2-1|NA
CASSVGGLAYNEQFF
TGTGCCAGCAGCGTAGGGGGGCTAGCCTACAATGAGCAGTTCTTC
>TRBD1|TRBV5-1|TRBJ2-1|NA
CASSLAGQYNEQFF
TGCGCCAGCAGCTTGGCGGGACAGTACAATGAGCAGTTCTTC
>NA|TRBV11-2|TRBJ1-1|NA
CASSLTRTALHGVNTEAFF
TGTGCCAGCAGCTTGACGAGGACAGCGCTTCATGGGGTGAACACTGAAGCTTTCTTT
>NA|TRBV29-1|TRBJ2-6|NA
CSVATSGANVLTF
TGCAGCGTTGCAACTTCTGGGGCCAACGTCCTGACTTTC
>NA|TRBV30|TRBJ2-3|NA
CAWSVVTGSDTQYF
TGTGCCTGGAGTGTAGTAACAGGGTCAGATACGCAGTATTTT
>TRBD1|TRBV5-1|TRBJ1-2|once
CASSTGQGAIGYTF
TGCGCCAGCAGCACCGGACAGGGGGCGATAGGCTACACCTTC
>TRBD2|TRBV19|TRBJ2-3|NA
CAGLAEGGDTQYF
TGTGCCGGACTAGCGGAGGGGGGAGATACGCAGTATTTT
>NA|TRBV21-1|TRBJ2-7|NA
CASSLPRTWSSYEQYF
TGTGCCAGCAGCTTACCCAGGACATGGAGCTCCTACGAGCAGTACTTC